These T cell receptor beta chains were read from a single sample in a study of memory CD4+ T cells and cytomegalovirus serostatus. Libraries were prepared by immunoSEQ multiplex PCR; TCRdb keeps only in-frame clonotypes and omits some of them. Here the sample spans 35,000 to 50,000 clones, roughly four fifths being singletons. The material sequenced was memory CD4+ T cells from blood. These receptor sequences come from an adult in good health and CMV-seronegative. Each CDR3 is given with its conserved first and last residue. A D gene is named only where the DNA matches it firmly. The size entry is marked missing in some rows and otherwise reads once, few, many or a size class.

j_gene	d_gene	abundance	v_gene	CDR3aa	CDR3nt
TRBJ2-3	TRBD2	-	TRBV4-2	CASSQGLAGAPSQYF	TGTGCCAGCAGCCAAGGGTTAGCGGGGGCTCCATCGCAGTATTTT
TRBJ1-1	-	-	TRBV7-9	CASSLGGAGDTEAFF	TGTGCCAGCAGCTTAGGAGGGGCTGGGGACACTGAAGCTTTCTTT
TRBJ1-2	TRBD1	many	TRBV18	CASSRTGRDYGYTF	TGTGCCAGCTCACGGACAGGGAGGGACTATGGCTACACCTTC
TRBJ2-7	-	-	TRBV15	CATSRGLLTGYEQYF	TGTGCCACCAGCAGAGGCCTTTTAACAGGGTACGAGCAGTACTTC
TRBJ1-1	TRBD1	-	TRBV29-1	CRVELLGRGDTEAFF	TGCCGCGTTGAACTCCTCGGCAGGGGGGACACTGAAGCTTTCTTT
TRBJ1-5	-	-	TRBV2	CASTRQDSNQPQHF	TGTGCCAGCACACGACAGGATAGCAATCAGCCCCAGCATTTT
TRBJ2-5	TRBD2	-	TRBV7-9	CASSFPTSGETQYF	TGTGCCAGCAGCTTCCCTACTAGCGGAGAGACCCAGTACTTC
TRBJ1-3	-	once	TRBV7-2	CASTQTASGNTIYF	TGTGCCAGCACCCAGACGGCCTCTGGAAACACCATATATTTT
TRBJ1-3	-	-	TRBV2	CASSADRSSGNTIYF	TGTGCCAGCAGTGCAGACAGAAGCTCTGGAAACACCATATATTTT
TRBJ2-5	-	-	TRBV5-1	CASSLEGRRQETQYF	TGCGCCAGCAGCTTGGAGGGGCGCAGACAAGAGACCCAGTACTTC
TRBJ2-7	TRBD1	-	TRBV18	CASSPGQGGVYEQYF	TGTGCCAGCTCACCGGGACAGGGAGGGGTCTACGAGCAGTACTTC
TRBJ1-4	TRBD1	-	TRBV5-1	CASSLVGTGQGEEKLFF	TGCGCCAGCAGCTTGGTCGGGACAGGGCAGGGGGAAGAAAAACTGTTTTTT
TRBJ2-2	TRBD1	-	TRBV9	CASSLGQIANTGELFF	TGTGCCAGCAGCTTGGGACAGATCGCGAACACCGGGGAGCTGTTTTTT
TRBJ2-1	TRBD2	-	TRBV4-3	CASSQGGLAAYNEQFF	TGCGCCAGCAGCCAAGGGGGACTAGCGGCCTACAATGAGCAGTTCTTC
TRBJ1-4	-	-	TRBV19	CASSKTLTGSGEKLFF	TGTGCCAGTAGTAAAACGTTGACAGGATCTGGCGAAAAACTGTTTTTT
TRBJ1-1	-	-	TRBV9	CASSTSGHMNTEAFF	TGTGCCAGCAGCACGTCGGGACATATGAACACTGAAGCTTTCTTT
TRBJ1-5	TRBD1	-	TRBV7-9	CASSPGGVQPQHF	TGTGCCAGCAGCCCAGGGGGTGTTCAGCCCCAGCATTTT
TRBJ1-5	-	-	TRBV4-3	CASSQDMGRNQPQHF	TGCGCCAGCAGCCAAGATATGGGGCGGAATCAGCCCCAGCATTTT
TRBJ1-1	TRBD1	few	TRBV9	CASSVLQGAVSEAFF	TGTGCCAGCAGCGTCCTTCAGGGGGCTGTTAGTGAAGCTTTCTTT
TRBJ2-6	-	once	TRBV7-9	CASSGPLASGANVLTF	TGTGCCAGCAGCGGGCCACTAGCTTCCGGGGCCAACGTCCTGACTTTC
TRBJ1-1	-	-	TRBV30	CAWSYGALTEAFF	TGTGCCTGGAGTTACGGGGCCCTCACTGAAGCTTTCTTT
TRBJ1-1	-	-	TRBV11-2	CASSLFDPEAFF	TGTGCCAGCAGCTTATTTGATCCTGAAGCTTTCTTT
TRBJ2-3	-	-	TRBV29-1	CSVGRGTGATTQYF	TGCAGCGTTGGCCGGGGAACAGGTGCTACTACGCAGTATTTT
TRBJ1-2	-	-	TRBV28	CASSPGGIRFHGYTF	TGTGCCAGCAGCCCCGGAGGGATCAGATTCCATGGCTACACCTTC
TRBJ2-3	-	-	TRBV7-9	CASSLIGSTDTQYF	TGTGCCAGCAGCTTAATTGGGAGCACAGATACGCAGTATTTT
TRBJ1-3	-	few	TRBV7-2	CASSERQDSGNTIYF	TGTGCCAGCAGCGAGCGACAGGACTCTGGAAACACCATATATTTT
TRBJ1-1	-	-	TRBV29-1	CSVRGDTEAFF	TGCAGCGTTAGGGGGGACACTGAAGCTTTCTTT
TRBJ2-6	-	-	TRBV5-1	CASSLVWASGANVLTF	TGCGCCAGCAGCTTGGTATGGGCCTCTGGGGCCAACGTCCTGACTTTC
TRBJ2-5	-	-	TRBV10-2	CASKTQETQYF	TGCGCCAGCAAGACCCAAGAGACCCAGTACTTC
TRBJ2-5	TRBD1	-	TRBV5-1	CASSTGQGDSETQYF	TGCGCCAGCAGCACCGGACAGGGGGATTCAGAGACCCAGTACTTC
TRBJ1-1	-	once	TRBV28	CASISGPPNTEAFF	TGTGCCAGCATCTCGGGGCCGCCGAACACTGAAGCTTTCTTT
TRBJ2-1	-	-	TRBV11-2	CASSLAGHRTGEQFF	TGTGCCAGCAGCTTAGCGGGACACCGTACGGGGGAGCAGTTCTTC